The T cell receptor beta chain described here comes from a study of blood T cell repertoires in COVID-19 (dated by TCRdb to the early 2020s). With regard to the full study: Samples covering the acute and convalescent phases of COVID-19 were provided by collaborators in the United States, Italy and Spain. The prospective study material was composed of cDNA or gDNA derived from T cells, B-cell-depleted T cells, or PBMCs. The dataset comprised deeply sampled blood TCRbeta repertoires from subjects exposed to, actively infected with, or recovered from COVID-19. The repertoires were made available in a free public database intended to serve as a resource for research on the immune response to SARS-CoV-2. Samples were obtained from the ongoing ImmuneRACE study (first 160 participants) and from about 1,300 subjects provided by 6 global collaborators. A de-identified subject ID, COVID-19 status, age in years and sex were almost always included in the sample metadata. Where available, HLA class I and class II types were taken from metadata supplied by the sample provider and were not determined by assay-based typing.

Taken from the germline V gene, the CDR1 and CDR2 loops are LGHNA and YSLEER. The CDR3 sequence holds 14 residues, the cysteine and phenylalanine included. CDR3 DNA only is kept here, 42 bases in frame from base 1. The trim is 4 bases for V and 2 bases for J, with a gap of 11 bases between the germline ends. In regard to this clone: Its cognate antigen has yet to be identified. Base qualities were left out, and no much larger clone turns up one base away.

Results and caveats for the whole study, not just this receptor: The quantity of clinical and demographic metadata differed by source and by participant and was supplied without curation.

TCRbeta CDR3 regions were amplified from genomic DNA by means of the immunoSEQ Assay, a bias-controlled multiplex PCR. Turning to the authors' computational methods: Within the assay, amplification of reference gene primers was used to estimate how many nucleated cells each sample contained. Sequence reads were collapsed and filtered to measure the absolute abundance of every unique TCRbeta CDR3 rearrangement. For each sample, productive Simpson clonality was calculated as the square root of Simpson's diversity index over productive rearrangements. TCRdb obtained this table from immuneACCESS and retained in-frame rearrangements with V and J assigned. These tables miss some clones; where compared with another copy, unresolved V genes account for less than half of the shortfall, and the remainder is unexplained. V, J and clone size were drawn from that table, and D and trimming were deduced from the DNA. A total of 300,000 or so clones appear in this sample, around nine tenths of them only once. About 2.4% of the sample belongs to the ten largest clones.

In the prospective study, participants were about 18 to 89 years old, resided in fewer than 25 geographic areas of the United States, and were enrolled through a virtual design. To assign participants to cohorts, the prospective study relied on clinical history that participants themselves reported in a screening survey and a study questionnaire. Recovered participants in ImmuneRACE Cohort 3 were defined by two consecutive negative NP/OP PCR tests, clearance by a healthcare professional, or resolution of symptoms. In the prospective study, mobile phlebotomists collected whole blood, serum and a nasopharyngeal or oropharyngeal swab from each participant. Participants in the prospective study had the option to provide additional blood draws and questionnaires over a roughly two-month period. Before DNA extraction, prospective study blood samples were shipped either frozen or at room temperature.

The sample comprised PBMCs or T cells enriched from blood (not recorded which). This clonotype originated in a man aged 60 to 75 who had recovered from COVID-19. The receptor chain draws on TRBV4-3 and TRBJ1-2; 5 matching bases give a weak D call of TRBD1. The nucleotide sequence is given as TGCGCCAGCAGCCTCGACCAGGGCAACTATGGCTACACCTTC. This encodes CASSLDQGNYGYTF.